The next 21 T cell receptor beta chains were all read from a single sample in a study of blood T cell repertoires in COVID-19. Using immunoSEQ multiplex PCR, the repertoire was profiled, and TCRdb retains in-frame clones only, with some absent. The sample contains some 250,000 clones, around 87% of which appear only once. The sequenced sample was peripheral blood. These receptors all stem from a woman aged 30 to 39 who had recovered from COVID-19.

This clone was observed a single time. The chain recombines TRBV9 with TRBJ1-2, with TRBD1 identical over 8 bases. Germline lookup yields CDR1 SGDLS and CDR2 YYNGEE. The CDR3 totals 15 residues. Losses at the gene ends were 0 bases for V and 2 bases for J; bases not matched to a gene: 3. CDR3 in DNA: TGTGCCAGCAGCGTAGGGACAGGGCGAAACTATGGCTACACCTTC. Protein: CASSVGTGRNYGYTF. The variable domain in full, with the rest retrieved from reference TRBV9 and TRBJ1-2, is DSGVTQTPKHLITATGQRVTLRCSPRSGDLSVYWYQQSLDQGLQFLIQYYNGEERAKGNILERFSAQQFPDLHSELNLSSLELGDSALYFCASSVGTGRNYGYTFGSGTRLTVV.

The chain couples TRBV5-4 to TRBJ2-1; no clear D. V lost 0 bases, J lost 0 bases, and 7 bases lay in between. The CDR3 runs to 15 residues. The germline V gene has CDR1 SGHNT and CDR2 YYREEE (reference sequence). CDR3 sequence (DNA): TGTGCCAGCAGCTTGGGACACGGCTCCTACAATGAGCAGTTCTTC. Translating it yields CASSLGHGSYNEQFF.

CDR3 amino acids: CASSRSGGTNTGELFF. Written as DNA, the CDR3 is TGTGCCAGCAGCCGGTCGGGGGGGACGAACACCGGGGAGCTGTTTTTT. The rearrangement uses TRBV7-2 and TRBJ2-2; 8 bases are a match to TRBD2. Losses at the gene ends were 5 bases for V and 0 bases for J; bases not matched to a gene: 5. The CDR3 covers 16 residues. CDR1 is SGHTA and CDR2 is FQGNSA in the germline V gene.

Here the CDR3 DNA reads TGTGCCAGCAGCTTAGTTCCAGGGAACTACGAGCAGTACTTC. Translating it yields CASSLVPGNYEQYF. This chain links TRBV7-9 with TRBJ2-7; possibly TRBD1 for D (5 bases). The CDR3 runs to 14 residues. V lost 1 base to trimming and J lost 3 bases, with 10 bases between them. The germline gives CDR1 SEHNR, CDR2 FQNEAQ (reference sequence). Variable domain in full (rest from reference TRBV7-9 and TRBJ2-7): DTGVSQNPRHKITKRGQNVTFRCDPISEHNRLYWYRQTLGQGPEFLTYFQNEAQLEKSRLLSDRFSAERPKGSFSTLEIQRTEQGDSAMYLCASSLVPGNYEQYFGPGTRLTVT.

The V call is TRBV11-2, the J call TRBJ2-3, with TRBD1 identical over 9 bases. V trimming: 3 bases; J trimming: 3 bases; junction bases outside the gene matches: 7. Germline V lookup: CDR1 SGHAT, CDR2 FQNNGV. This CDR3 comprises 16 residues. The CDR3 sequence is CASSFRTGDETDTQYF. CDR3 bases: TGTGCCAGCAGCTTTCGGACAGGGGACGAAACAGATACGCAGTATTTT. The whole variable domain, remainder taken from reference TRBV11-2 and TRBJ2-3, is EAGVAQSPRYKIIEKRQSVAFWCNPISGHATLYWYQQILGQGPKLLIQFQNNGVVDDSQLPKDRFSAERLKGVDSTLKIQPAKLEDSAVYLCASSFRTGDETDTQYFGPGTRLTVL.

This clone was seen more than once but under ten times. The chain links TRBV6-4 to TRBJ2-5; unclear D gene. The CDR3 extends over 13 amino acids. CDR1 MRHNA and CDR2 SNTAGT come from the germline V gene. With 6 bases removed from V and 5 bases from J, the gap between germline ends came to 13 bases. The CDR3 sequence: CASSPNSGETQYF. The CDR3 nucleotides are TGTGCCAGCAGCCCTAACTCCGGGGAGACCCAGTACTTC.

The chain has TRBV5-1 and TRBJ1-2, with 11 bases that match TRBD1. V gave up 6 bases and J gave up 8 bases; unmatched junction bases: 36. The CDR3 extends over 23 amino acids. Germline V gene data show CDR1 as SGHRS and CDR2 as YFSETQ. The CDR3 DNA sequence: TGCGCCAGCAAACTCGGACACCGGGACAGGGGGTTGACTCGCATTGGGGCCCCGAGGGGCTACACCTTC. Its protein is CASKLGHRDRGLTRIGAPRGYTF. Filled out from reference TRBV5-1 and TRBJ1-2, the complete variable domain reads KAGVTQTPRYLIKTRGQQVTLSCSPISGHRSVSWYQQTPGQGLQFLFEYFSETQRNKGNFPGRFSGRQFSNSRSEMNVSTLELGDSALYLCASKLGHRDRGLTRIGAPRGYTFGSGTRLTVV.

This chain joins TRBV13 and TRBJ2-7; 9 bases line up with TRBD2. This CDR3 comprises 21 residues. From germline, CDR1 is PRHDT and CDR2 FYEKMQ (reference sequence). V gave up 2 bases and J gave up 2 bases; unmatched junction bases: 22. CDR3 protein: CASSLSGGIRLAGHNPYEQYF. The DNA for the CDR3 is TGTGCCAGCAGCTTAAGTGGGGGGATTAGGCTAGCGGGACATAACCCCTACGAGCAGTACTTC. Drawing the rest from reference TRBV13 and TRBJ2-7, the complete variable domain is AAGVIQSPRHLIKEKRETATLKCYPIPRHDTVYWYQQGPGQDPQFLISFYEKMQSDKGSIPDRFSAQQFSDYHSELNMSSLELGDSALYFCASSLSGGIRLAGHNPYEQYFGPGTRLTVT.

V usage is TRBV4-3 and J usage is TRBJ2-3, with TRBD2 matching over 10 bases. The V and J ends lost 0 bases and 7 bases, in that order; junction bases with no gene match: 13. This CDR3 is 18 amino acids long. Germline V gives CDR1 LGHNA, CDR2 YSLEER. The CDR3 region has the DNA TGCGCCAGCAGCCAAGATTCGAGTCAGCGGGGGGGCGGTTATACGCAGTATTTT. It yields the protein CASSQDSSQRGGGYTQYF.

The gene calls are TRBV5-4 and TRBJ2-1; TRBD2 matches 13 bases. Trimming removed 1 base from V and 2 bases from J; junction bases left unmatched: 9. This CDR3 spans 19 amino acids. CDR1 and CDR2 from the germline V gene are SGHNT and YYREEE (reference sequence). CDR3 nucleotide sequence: TGTGCCAGCAGCTTGCTGAGACTAGCGGGGGGAAGGACCTACAATGAGCAGTTCTTC. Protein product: CASSLLRLAGGRTYNEQFF. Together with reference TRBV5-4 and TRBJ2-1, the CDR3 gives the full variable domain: ETGVTQSPTHLIKTRGQQVTLRCSSQSGHNTVSWYQQALGQGPQFIFQYYREEENGRGNFPPRFSGLQFPNYSSELNVNALELDDSALYLCASSLLRLAGGRTYNEQFFGPGTRLTVL.

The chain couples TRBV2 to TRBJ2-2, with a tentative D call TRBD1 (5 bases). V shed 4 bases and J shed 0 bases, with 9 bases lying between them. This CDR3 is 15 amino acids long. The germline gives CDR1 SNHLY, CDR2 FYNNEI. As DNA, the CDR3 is TGTGCCAGCAGTGGTCAGGGATCGAACACCGGGGAGCTGTTTTTT. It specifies CASSGQGSNTGELFF.

CDR3 DNA: TGTGCCTGGAAACCGGGGGAGAACACTGAAGCTTTCTTT. Translating gives CAWKPGENTEAFF. The gene calls are TRBV30 and TRBJ1-1; weak D call: TRBD1 (5 bases). V lost 4 bases and J 1 base, leaving 10 bases between the germline ends. The germline V gene has CDR1 GTSNPN and CDR2 SVGIG (reference sequence). The CDR3 contains 13 residues.

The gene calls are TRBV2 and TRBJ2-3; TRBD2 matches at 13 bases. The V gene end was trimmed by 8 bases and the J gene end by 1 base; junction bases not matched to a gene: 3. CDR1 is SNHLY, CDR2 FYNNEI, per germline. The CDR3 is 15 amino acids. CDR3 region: CASLGTSGGTDTQYF. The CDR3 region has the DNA TGTGCCAGCCTAGGGACTAGCGGGGGCACAGATACGCAGTATTTT.

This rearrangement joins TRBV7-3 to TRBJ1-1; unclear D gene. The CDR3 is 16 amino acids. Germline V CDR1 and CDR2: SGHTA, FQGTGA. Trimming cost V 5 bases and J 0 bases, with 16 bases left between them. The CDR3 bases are TGTGCCAGCAGCCTCCGGGTCGGCGGTATGAACACTGAAGCTTTCTTT. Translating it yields CASSLRVGGMNTEAFF.

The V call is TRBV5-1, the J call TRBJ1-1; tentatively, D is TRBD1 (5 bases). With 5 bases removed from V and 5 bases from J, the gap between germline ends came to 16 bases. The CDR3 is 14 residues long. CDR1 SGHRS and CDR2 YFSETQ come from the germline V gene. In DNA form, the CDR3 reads TGCGCCAGCAGTTCGGGTATTCGGGGGACTGAAGCTTTCTTT. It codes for CASSSGIRGTEAFF.

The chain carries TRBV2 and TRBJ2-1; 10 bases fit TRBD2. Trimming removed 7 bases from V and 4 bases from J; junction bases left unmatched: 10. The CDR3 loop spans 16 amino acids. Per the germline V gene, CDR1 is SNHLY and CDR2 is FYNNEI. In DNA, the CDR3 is TGTGCCAGCACCGTACTCCCAGCGGGGGGGTACAATGAGCAGTTCTTC. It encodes CASTVLPAGGYNEQFF.

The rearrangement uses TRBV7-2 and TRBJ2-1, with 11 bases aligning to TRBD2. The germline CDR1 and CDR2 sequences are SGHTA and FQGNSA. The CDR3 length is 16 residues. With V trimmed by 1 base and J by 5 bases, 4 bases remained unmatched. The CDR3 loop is CASSLVTSGGHNEQFF. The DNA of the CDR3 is TGTGCCAGCAGCTTAGTTACTAGCGGGGGACACAATGAGCAGTTCTTC.

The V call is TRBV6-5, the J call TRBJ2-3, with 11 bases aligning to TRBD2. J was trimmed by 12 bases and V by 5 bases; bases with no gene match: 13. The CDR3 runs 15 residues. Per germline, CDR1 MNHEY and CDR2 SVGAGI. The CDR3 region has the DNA TGTGCCAGCAGTCCACCCCTTCGAACTAGCGGGGGACAGTATTTT. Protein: CASSPPLRTSGGQYF.

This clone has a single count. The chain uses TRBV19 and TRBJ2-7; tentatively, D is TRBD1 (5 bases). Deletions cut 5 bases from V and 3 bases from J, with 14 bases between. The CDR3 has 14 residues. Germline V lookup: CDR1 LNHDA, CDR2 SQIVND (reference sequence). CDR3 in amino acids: CASSLRKGYYEQYF. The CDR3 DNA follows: TGTGCCAGTAGTCTGCGGAAGGGGTACTACGAGCAGTACTTC.

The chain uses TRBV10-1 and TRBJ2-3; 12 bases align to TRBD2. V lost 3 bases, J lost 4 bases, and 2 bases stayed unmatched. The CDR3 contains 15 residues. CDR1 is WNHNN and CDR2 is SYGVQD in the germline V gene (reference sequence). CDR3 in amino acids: CASSETSGGPDTQYF. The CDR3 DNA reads TGCGCCAGCAGTGAAACTAGCGGGGGGCCAGATACGCAGTATTTT.

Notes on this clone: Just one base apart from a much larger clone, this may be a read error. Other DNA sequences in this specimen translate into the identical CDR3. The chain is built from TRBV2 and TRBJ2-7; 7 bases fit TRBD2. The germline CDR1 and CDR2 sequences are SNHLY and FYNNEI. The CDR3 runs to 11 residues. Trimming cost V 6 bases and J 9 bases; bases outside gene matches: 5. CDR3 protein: CASSDTGGQYF. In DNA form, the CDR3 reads TGTGCCAGCAGCGACACGGGGGGGCAGTACTTC. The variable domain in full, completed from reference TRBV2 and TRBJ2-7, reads EPEVTQTPSHQVTQMGQEVILRCVPISNHLYFYWYRQILGQKVEFLVSFYNNEISEKSEIFDDQFSVERPDGSNFTLKIRSTKLEDSAMYFCASSDTGGQYFGPGTRLTVT.